The 12 T cell receptor beta chains in this list originate from one sample, sequenced in a study of blood T cells in healthy people across ages. For the second PCR, which ran for about 6 to 11 cycles, a sample-barcoded 5' primer and a J-beta primer mix were used. TCRdb called the 5' RACE reads again in MiXCR, with one record for every CDR3 protein. The sample records about 750,000 distinct CDR3 sequences, less than 70% being singletons. Sequenced sample: blood. These receptor sequences come from a man at least 80 years old in good health.

The CDR3, as DNA: TGTGCCACCAGACGACTGTCGAACACTGAAGCTTTCTTT. Translated, it gives CATRRLSNTEAFF. The chain joins TRBV15 to TRBJ1-1; D not resolved. The CDR3 runs 13 residues. Trimming removed 6 bases from V and 1 base from J, with 9 bases in between. CDR1 LNHNV and CDR2 YYDKDF come from the germline V gene (reference sequence).

This clonotype was detected only a few times. The CDR3, as DNA: TGTGCCAGCAGTGATACCGGGACTACGAAAACCTACGAGCAGTACTTC. Amino acids: CASSDTGTTKTYEQYF. V is TRBV28 and J is TRBJ2-4; 7 bases line up with TRBD2. The end of the DNA aligns better with TRBJ2-7, so the J call may be wrong. The germline gives CDR1 MDHEN, CDR2 SYDVKM. This CDR3 region has 16 residues.

This clonotype was observed a few times. The J gene is TRBJ2-7, the V gene TRBV29-1; 9 nucleotides line up with TRBD2. The CDR3 is made up of 14 amino acids. Per germline, CDR1 SQVTM and CDR2 ANQGSEA. The V and J ends lost 5 bases and 2 bases, in that order; junction bases with no gene match: 7. CDR3 amino acids: CSVTLAGIPYEQYF. As DNA, the CDR3 is TGCAGCGTTACACTAGCGGGCATCCCCTACGAGCAGTACTTC.

The V gene is TRBV3-1, the J gene TRBJ1-1, with D uncertain. The CDR3 sequence is 14 residues long. Per the germline V gene, CDR1 is LGHDT and CDR2 is YNNKEL (reference sequence). V was shortened by 4 bases and J by 1 base, with 10 bases between the two germline ends. CDR3 residues: CASSLHVRNTEAFF. DNA of the CDR3: TGTGCCAGCAGCCTTCATGTTAGGAACACTGAAGCTTTCTTT.

The rearrangement uses TRBV2 and TRBJ2-1; TRBD2 matches at 7 bases. This CDR3 region has 15 residues. Germline CDR1 reads SNHLY; CDR2 reads FYNNEI. V was clipped by 8 bases and J by 6 bases; unmatched bases: 13. This chain's CDR3 is CASGLGTIEVNEQFF. CDR3 bases: TGTGCCAGCGGCCTTGGGACTATCGAAGTCAATGAGCAGTTCTTC.

The CDR3, as DNA: TGTGCCAGCAGGGGAAGACAGGATGCTAACTATGGCTACACCTTC. It encodes CASRGRQDANYGYTF. The J gene is TRBJ1-2, the V gene TRBV6-1; a weak D match, TRBD1 (6 bases). The CDR3 covers 15 residues. Germline lookup yields CDR1 MNHNS and CDR2 SASEGT. The ends were cut back, 6 bases at V and 0 bases at J, with 14 bases in the middle.

The CDR3: CASALSGTEAFF. The DNA of the CDR3 is TGTGCCAGCGCCCTATCGGGGACTGAAGCTTTCTTT. The chain employs TRBV6-6 and TRBJ1-1; D gene unclear. V was pared by 8 bases and J by 5 bases, with 12 bases between. Germline V gene sequence: CDR1 MNHNY, CDR2 SVGAGI (reference sequence). The CDR3 totals 12 residues.

This chain uses TRBV20-1 with TRBJ2-5, with TRBD1 matching over 10 bases. The CDR3 contains 14 residues. Unmatched junction bases numbered 14, after V lost 5 bases and J lost 11 bases. Germline-derived CDR1 and CDR2 are DFQATT and SNEGSKA (reference sequence). DNA for the CDR3: TGCAGTGCTGTCCGGGACAGGGGAATCAATGAGCAGTACTTC. Amino acid sequence: CSAVRDRGINEQYF.

The CDR3 sequence is CASSYSTSGRAYEQYF. CDR3 DNA: TGTGCCAGCAGTTACTCAACTAGCGGGAGGGCCTACGAGCAGTACTTC. J is TRBJ2-7 and V is TRBV6-5; 13 nucleotides line up with TRBD2. This CDR3 spans 16 amino acids. The germline CDR1 and CDR2 sequences are MNHEY and SVGAGI. V trimming: 0 bases; J trimming: 2 bases; junction bases outside the gene matches: 1.

This clonotype occurred a few times. The chain links TRBV6-2 or TRBV6-3 to TRBJ2-1; perhaps TRBD2 as D (5 bases). This CDR3 is 13 amino acids long. Germline V gene lookup returns CDR1 MNHEY and CDR2 SVGEGT. Trimming shortened V by 1 base and J by 12 bases, and 13 bases separated the two germline ends. The CDR3 reads CASSYYPGFVQFF. The CDR3 DNA reads as TGTGCCAGCAGTTACTACCCGGGATTCGTGCAGTTCTTC.

This sequence joins TRBV12-3 or TRBV12-4 and TRBJ2-1; 8 nucleotides agree with TRBD2. The V and J ends lost 6 bases and 4 bases, in that order; junction bases with no gene match: 20. CDR3 length equals 19 residues. Written as DNA, the CDR3 is TGTGCCAGCAGCCGGGCAGGGGCCAGGAGCGGGAGCCGTTACAATGAGCAGTTCTTC. Translating gives CASSRAGARSGSRYNEQFF.

A few counts support this clonotype. The genes are TRBV11-2 and TRBJ2-5; 9 nucleotides agree with TRBD2. J lost 2 bases, V lost 4 bases, and 8 bases had no gene match. This CDR3 has 16 residues. Germline V gene data show CDR1 as SGHAT and CDR2 as FQNNGV. The CDR3 DNA follows: TGTGCCAGCAGCTCCCTAGCGGGATATAGGCAAGAGACCCAGTACTTC. It is translated as CASSSLAGYRQETQYF.